This T cell receptor beta chain was recorded in a study of blood T cell repertoires in COVID-19. Study-wide background: The study drew acute and convalescent COVID-19 samples from the United States, Italy and Spain. T cells, B-cell-depleted T cells, or PBMCs supplied cDNA or gDNA.

In the study's own analysis: Quantification of nucleated cells was approximated via reference gene primer amplification. Profiling relied on immunoSEQ multiplex PCR, and the TCRdb table lists in-frame clones only, not all of them. The DNA gave D and trimming, while V, J and clone size come from that table. This table has about 250,000 clones, 88% appearing once. CDR1 and CDR2 from the germline V gene are SEHNR and FQNEAQ (reference sequence). This CDR3 has 13 residues. Deletions cut 3 bases from V and 4 bases from J, with 9 bases between. Material for sequencing was peripheral blood. The chain employs TRBV7-9 and TRBJ1-1; D is uncertain. This receptor was identified in a woman between 35 and 50 years old who had recovered from COVID-19. In DNA, the CDR3 is TGTGCCAGCAGCTTGGGCCTGGGCACTGAAGCTTTCTTT. As protein: CASSLGLGTEAFF.